This T cell receptor beta chain emerged from a study of cytotoxic CD8 clonotypes in ibrutinib-treated CLL. Study at large: 24 partial and 2 complete responses; at median roughly 70 months, roughly 15 remitted, roughly twelve progressed. General observations from the study: A rise in clonality was seen at ibrutinib response, and a fall back toward baseline was seen at progression.

After removal of 2 bases from V and 2 bases from J, the junction contained 8 bases not matched to a gene. The CDR3 is made up of 16 amino acids. Germline V CDR1 and CDR2: SGHRS, YFSETQ. This clone was detected a few times. Its target is not known. Sequencing was performed with immunoSEQ multiplex PCR; in TCRdb, only in-frame clones are kept and a portion is missing. Among 250,000 to 350,000 clones listed, approximately 79% were seen once. The TCR comes from a human donor with chronic lymphocytic leukemia. The source was PBMCs, collected at disease progression, from a patient treated with ibrutinib. The rearrangement uses TRBV5-1 and TRBJ2-7; 9 nucleotides agree with TRBD1. Here the CDR3 reads CASSFRGTGRAYEQYF. CDR3 bases: TGCGCCAGCAGCTTTCGGGGGACAGGGCGGGCCTACGAGCAGTACTTC.